This T cell receptor beta chain was sequenced for a study of cytomegalovirus exposure and HLA in healthy donors (dated by TCRdb to 2017 to 2019). For the study in its entirety: According to a later analysis, one platform produced both the roughly 120 validation repertoires and the roughly 650 repertoires of the first cohort. The study aimed to test whether signatures of past pathogen exposure could be identified by cataloging public T cell receptors. Along with the approximately 670-subject first cohort, a separate validation cohort of over a hundred different subjects was used. To predict cytomegalovirus infection status, the study combined high-throughput TCR immunosequencing, statistical association of individual TCRs with disease status, and machine learning.

The junction carries 17 bases between V and J, which are trimmed by 6 bases and 0 bases respectively. Including cysteine and phenylalanine, the CDR3 has 16 amino acids. The CDR3 DNA has 48 bases and is translated from base 1. The germline V gene gives CDR1 as SNHLY and CDR2 as FYNNEI. Overall study results and their limits: The authors suggested that the approach could potentially be generalized to other disease states and immunological phenotypes. Of the cluster scores, roughly 95% were above 0 in a later analysis, which found that TCRs clustered in the first cohort also tended to co-occur in the 120 or so validation repertoires. While some public TCRs were present in many individuals, most TCR sequences turned up only very rarely across donors. In vitro tests confirmed that a few of the cytomegalovirus-associated TCR beta chains recognize cytomegalovirus antigens. The classifier was reported to diagnose cytomegalovirus status with high specificity and sensitivity in both the original cohort and the validation cohort. The study gave a list of some 150 TCR beta chains associated with cytomegalovirus. A later analysis had no HLA typing for the validation cohort, so co-occurrence there was scored across all 120 repertoires.

Receptor amplification or capture employed the immunoSEQ multiplex PCR assay. Regarding the original processing steps: A statistical classification framework was built for diagnosing cytomegalovirus status from the catalog of TCR beta chain sequences. This immuneACCESS table, as held by TCRdb, lists in-frame sequences with V and J called but not all clones. Of the missing ones, under half trace to an unresolved V gene in checked studies; the others have no known cause. V and J calls and clone size are those listed in that table; D and trimming were worked out from the DNA. This sample comprises around 140,000 clones, roughly 90% of them detected only once. Roughly 4.3% of the sample lies in the top ten. A remark on this clone: No antigen is known for it. One base away there is no much larger clone; base qualities are not given.

The donors belonged to the validation cohort of about 110 subjects, which was separate from the approximately 660-subject first cohort. The sequence derives from a man younger than 35 in good health and CMV-seropositive. Material for sequencing was PBMCs. The receptor chain draws on TRBV2 and TRBJ1-1, with a weak D call of TRBD1 (6 bases match). The sequence in DNA is TGTGCCAGCAGCGGGGAATCGGACAGACTGAACACTGAAGCTTTCTTT. This translates into CASSGESDRLNTEAFF. Supplemented by the reference TRBV2 and TRBJ1-1 proteins around the CDR3, the complete variable domain is EPEVTQTPSHQVTQMGQEVILRCVPISNHLYFYWYRQILGQKVEFLVSFYNNEISEKSEIFDDQFSVERPDGSNFTLKIRSTKLEDSAMYFCASSGESDRLNTEAFFGQGTRLTVV.